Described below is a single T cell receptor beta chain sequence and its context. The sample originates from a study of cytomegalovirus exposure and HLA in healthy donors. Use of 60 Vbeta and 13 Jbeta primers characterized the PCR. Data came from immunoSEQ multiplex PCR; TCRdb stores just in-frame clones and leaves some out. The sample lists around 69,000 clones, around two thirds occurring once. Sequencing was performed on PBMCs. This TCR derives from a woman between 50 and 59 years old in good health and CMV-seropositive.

The CDR3 region has the DNA TGCGCCAGCAGTTTTGGGGACAGGGGACGCGAGCAGTACTTC. Translated: CASSFGDRGREQYF. This rearrangement joins TRBV4-1 to TRBJ2-7; 10 bases map to TRBD1. The CDR3 has 14 residues. With V trimmed by 6 bases and J by 6 bases, 8 bases remained unmatched. Germline-derived CDR1 and CDR2 are MGHRA and YSYEKL.